Each of the 22 T cell receptor beta chains below was sequenced from the same sample in a study of cytomegalovirus exposure and HLA in healthy donors. PCR employed 60 Vbeta and 13 Jbeta primers. The assay was immunoSEQ multiplex PCR, and TCRdb's table has in-frame clones only and misses some. The sample comprises approximately 110,000 clones, roughly 81% of which are singletons, and 1.1% rests with the top ten. The sequenced sample was PBMCs. Receptor source: a woman aged 30 to 39 in good health and CMV-seronegative.

V gene TRBV27 combines with J gene TRBJ2-1, with 13 nucleotides matching TRBD2. Germline trimming cut 5 bases from V and 10 bases from J; bases unmatched to any gene: 8. The CDR3 runs 15 residues. Germline V gives CDR1 MNHEY, CDR2 SMNVEV (reference sequence). The CDR3 loop reads CASSKGLAGPGEQFF. The CDR3 coding sequence is TGTGCCAGCAGTAAGGGACTAGCGGGGCCGGGGGAGCAGTTCTTC.

The rearrangement links TRBV7-9 to TRBJ2-6; TRBD1 aligns across 8 bases. Trimming cost V 5 bases and J 0 bases; bases outside gene matches: 6. Germline V gene sequence: CDR1 SEHNR, CDR2 FQNEAQ (reference sequence). The CDR3 runs 17 residues. CDR3 sequence: CASSRRQGNSGANVLTF. As DNA, the CDR3 is TGTGCCAGCAGCCGGCGACAGGGGAACTCTGGGGCCAACGTCCTGACTTTC.

V and J are TRBV7-2 and TRBJ2-7; a weak D match, TRBD1 (5 bases). The CDR3 has 14 amino acids. Germline V lookup: CDR1 SGHTA, CDR2 FQGNSA. Between the trimmed V and J ends, which lost 5 bases and 3 bases, there was a span of 14 bases. Here the CDR3 reads CASSPEQVLYEQYF. In DNA, the CDR3 is TGTGCCAGCAGCCCGGAACAGGTTCTCTACGAGCAGTACTTC.

The chain combines TRBV7-9 with TRBJ2-1; 10 bases agree with TRBD2. The CDR3 runs 15 residues. Germline CDR1 is SEHNR and CDR2 is FQNEAQ (reference sequence). Unmatched junction bases numbered 2, after V lost 0 bases and J lost 6 bases. The CDR3 nucleotides are TGTGCCAGCAGCTTAGCCACTAGCGGGACCAATGAGCAGTTCTTC. Residues: CASSLATSGTNEQFF.

The CDR3 spells CASSQEPAGQGSQPQHF. In DNA form, the CDR3 reads TGTGCCAGCAGCCAAGAACCCGCAGGGCAGGGGTCTCAGCCCCAGCATTTT. V gene TRBV4-2 combines with J gene TRBJ1-5; a weak D match, TRBD1 (6 bases). Germline values: CDR1 LGHNA, CDR2 YNFKEQ. The CDR3 totals 17 residues. Trimming left V 0 bases short and J 6 bases short, with 18 bases between.

The chain recombines TRBV6-5 with TRBJ2-1; 11 bases map to TRBD2. Germline assignment: CDR1 MNHEY and CDR2 SVGAGI. V lost 6 bases, J lost 13 bases, and 8 bases stayed unmatched. The CDR3 contains 13 residues. The CDR3 sequence is CASRSSGGPVQFF. CDR3 nucleotide sequence: TGTGCCAGCAGATCTAGCGGGGGGCCCGTTCAGTTCTTC.

This clone was observed a single time. The chain couples TRBV5-1 to TRBJ2-1; TRBD2 agrees at 13 bases. V shed 4 bases, J shed 7 bases, and the junction held 8 bases outside the gene matches. The germline CDR1 and CDR2 sequences are SGHRS and YFSETQ. This CDR3 spans 16 amino acids. Written as DNA, the CDR3 is TGCGCCAGCAGCATTCCCGGGACTAGCGGGAATAATGAGCAGTTCTTC. Translation gives CASSIPGTSGNNEQFF.

This clone has just one count. V and J are TRBV5-1 and TRBJ1-5; maybe TRBD1 (5 bases). The V gene lost 2 bases and the J gene lost 2 bases, with 11 bases spanning the gap. The CDR3 totals 15 residues. Germline V gene lookup returns CDR1 SGHRS and CDR2 YFSETQ. CDR3 sequence reads: CASSLTGWGNQPQHF. The CDR3 region has the DNA TGCGCCAGCAGCTTAACAGGATGGGGCAATCAGCCCCAGCATTTT.

The chain employs TRBV6-6 and TRBJ1-1; D is possibly TRBD1 (6 bases). Germline assignment: CDR1 MNHNY and CDR2 SVGAGI (reference sequence). This CDR3 is 13 amino acids long. The V gene lost 5 bases and the J gene lost 8 bases, with 15 bases spanning the gap. The CDR3 bases are TGTGCCAGCAGTATATCACAGGGCCTAGAAGCTTTCTTT. Translating gives CASSISQGLEAFF.

The chain links TRBV21-1 to TRBJ1-4; the table gives TRBD1 as D, unverified against the DNA. TRBV21-1 is given as a pseudogene. The CDR3 consists of 11 residues. The CDR3 nucleotides are TGTGCCGGCAGCAGCCTCCAGGGGGGCGGTTTT. Translated, it gives CAGSSLQGGGF.

This chain links TRBV4-3 with TRBJ1-4; a possible D gene is TRBD1 (6 bases). The CDR3 spans 16 residues. CDR1 LGHNA and CDR2 YSLEER come from the germline V gene. Trimming cost V 4 bases and J 9 bases, with 21 bases left between them. CDR3 coding DNA: TGCGCCAGCAGCCCGACCCGCGGGGGGCAGGTGAAAAAACTGTTTTTT. Translating it yields CASSPTRGGQVKKLFF.

The rearrangement uses TRBV11-3 and TRBJ2-1, with D perhaps matching TRBD2 (5 bases). Germline lookup yields CDR1 SGHNT and CDR2 YENEEA. Trimming stripped 2 bases from V and 3 bases from J, with 17 bases between. This CDR3 has 17 amino acids. The CDR3 region is CASSLSVERRFYNEQFF. The DNA for the CDR3 is TGTGCCAGCAGCTTATCGGTCGAACGGAGGTTCTACAATGAGCAGTTCTTC.

CDR3: CASSPGLASTGELFF. In DNA form, the CDR3 reads TGTGCCAGTAGTCCAGGACTAGCTTCTACCGGGGAGCTGTTTTTT. The chain has TRBV19 and TRBJ2-2, with 8 bases lining up with TRBD2. Unmatched junction bases numbered 7, after V lost 5 bases and J lost 5 bases. The CDR3 loop spans 15 amino acids. Germline values: CDR1 LNHDA, CDR2 SQIVND (reference sequence).

V and J are TRBV5-6 and TRBJ1-2; D not resolved. V lost 4 bases, J lost 6 bases, and 19 bases lay in between. The CDR3 totals 15 residues. Germline V gene sequence: CDR1 SGHDT, CDR2 YYEEEE. DNA for the CDR3: TGTGCCAGCAGCCTGGGAGGGAACTCAGTGGATGGCTACACCTTC. Protein sequence: CASSLGGNSVDGYTF.

The chain joins TRBV20-1 to TRBJ1-1; 7 bases align to TRBD1. The CDR3 loop spans 11 amino acids. J was trimmed by 8 bases and V by 5 bases; bases with no gene match: 5. CDR1 and CDR2 from the germline V gene are DFQATT and SNEGSKA (reference sequence). CDR3: CSALDRVEAFF. DNA for the CDR3: TGCAGTGCTCTAGACAGGGTGGAAGCTTTCTTT.

The chain has TRBV9 and TRBJ1-3, with D possibly TRBD1 on 5 matching bases. The CDR3 has 15 residues. The V end lost 0 bases, the J end lost 4 bases, and 11 bases lay between the germline ends. Germline V CDR1 and CDR2: SGDLS, YYNGEE. CDR3 in DNA: TGTGCCAGCAGCGTAGTCTCAGGGTCCGGAAACACCATATATTTT. The encoded protein is CASSVVSGSGNTIYF.

The chain carries TRBV19 and TRBJ2-1, with D tentatively TRBD1 (7 bases). CDR1 is LNHDA and CDR2 is SQIVND in the germline V gene (reference sequence). The length of the CDR3 is 15 residues. V lost 1 base, J lost 4 bases, and 11 bases lay in between. DNA for the CDR3: TGTGCCAGTAGTATAGTGGAGGGGGCTTACAATGAGCAGTTCTTC. As protein: CASSIVEGAYNEQFF.

V gene TRBV30 combines with J gene TRBJ1-1, with D unclear. This CDR3 spans 14 amino acids. V lost 3 bases and J 1 base, leaving 12 bases between the germline ends. From germline, CDR1 is GTSNPN and CDR2 SVGIG (reference sequence). CDR3 region: CAWSFTRQNTEAFF. As DNA, the CDR3 is TGTGCCTGGAGCTTTACCCGACAGAACACTGAAGCTTTCTTT.

The count of this clone is one. The chain joins TRBV5-5 to TRBJ1-1; D perhaps matches TRBD1 (6 bases). The CDR3 spans 14 residues. The V gene lost 4 bases and the J gene lost 2 bases, with 12 bases spanning the gap. The germline V gene has CDR1 SGHKS and CDR2 YYEKEE (reference sequence). The CDR3 sequence is CASSTGTINTEAFF. Here the CDR3 DNA reads TGTGCCAGCAGCACCGGGACAATAAACACTGAAGCTTTCTTT.

The chain's CDR3 is CASSWFGAGVSNQPQHF. CDR3 DNA: TGTGCCAGCAGCTGGTTCGGCGCGGGGGTTAGTAATCAGCCCCAGCATTTT. The V call is TRBV5-4, the J call TRBJ1-5, with D possibly matching TRBD1 (5 bases). Per the germline V gene, CDR1 is SGHNT and CDR2 is YYREEE (reference sequence). The germline V and J ends were trimmed by 3 bases and 4 bases, with 20 bases remaining between them. The CDR3 runs 17 residues.

The rearrangement joins TRBV6-5 to TRBJ1-5; perhaps TRBD1 as D (6 bases). Germline V CDR1 and CDR2: MNHEY, SVGAGI. CDR3 length equals 14 residues. V lost 2 bases, J lost 6 bases, and 11 bases lay in between. The CDR3 DNA reads TGTGCCAGCAGTTACGGAGGCAGGGGTCAGCCCCAGCATTTT. It is translated as CASSYGGRGQPQHF.

Details on this clone: In the same sample, other DNA sequences code for this CDR3. The chain couples TRBV18 to TRBJ2-1; D remains ambiguous. Trimming shortened V by 3 bases and J by 4 bases, and 7 bases separated the two germline ends. CDR1 KGHSH and CDR2 LQKENI come from the germline V gene. The CDR3 has 13 amino acids. The CDR3 sequence: CASSPDSYNEQFF. In DNA form, the CDR3 reads TGTGCCAGCTCACCCGACTCTTACAATGAGCAGTTCTTC.